The T cell receptor (beta chain) under discussion was sequenced for a study of Graves' ophthalmopathy and Graves' hyperthyroidism. Study background: Peripheral blood (taken before any treatment) was collected at initial diagnosis.

Beta-chain TCR CDR3 regions were amplified from RNA transcripts. First-round RT-PCR relied on HTBI primers, and a second-round multiplex PCR came next. TCRdb fed the multiplex PCR reads into MiXCR, producing one record per CDR3 protein. The sample has about half a million distinct CDR3 sequences; roughly 14% are singletons. The study's findings and limits: In blood appeared most of the expanded thyroid clonotypes whose frequency exceeded 0.001. Between ophthalmopathy and stable hyperthyroidism, a 13-signature model drew a separation with roughly 85% sensitivity and over 80% specificity.

Ten or more counts support this clonotype. Its antigen is not known. Thyroid ultrasound, orbital computed tomography, TRAb, serum thyroxine and clinical symptoms formed the basis of diagnosis. CDR3 length equals 13 residues. Trimming took off 4 bases at V and 4 bases at J, with 11 bases between the two ends. Germline CDR1 and CDR2: SNHLY and FYNNEI. The sample comprised blood. The sequence derives from a woman aged 25 to 39 with Graves' ophthalmopathy. The rearrangement links TRBV2 to TRBJ2-7; perhaps TRBD2 as D (6 bases). CDR3 sequence (DNA): TGTGCCAGCAGTGCCGGGAGTTTTTACGAGCAGTACTTC. It encodes CASSAGSFYEQYF.